This T cell receptor (beta chain) was captured by sequencing in a study of shared clonotypes between healthy human individuals. Per the germline V gene, CDR1 is SGDLS and CDR2 is YYNGEE. This CDR3 has 16 amino acids. V dropped 4 bases and J dropped 4; count of bases not matched to a gene: 9. Some clones are missing from TCRdb's copy, which holds only in-frame ones; the method was immunoSEQ multiplex PCR. In the table there are about 1,500,000 clones, around 97% of which are singletons. Comment on this clone: Its cognate antigen is unknown.

Study-level points and caveats: Larger estimated richness was generally seen in naive subsets than in memory subsets. Few donors restricted represented genetic and exposure-history diversity.

The chain has TRBV9 and TRBJ2-2; TRBD1 agrees at 8 bases. This sequence was found in a man younger than 45 in good health. Sequenced: naive CD4+ T cells sorted from blood. Subset defined: CD45RA+ positively selected. For the CDR3, the DNA is TGTGCCAGCAGCCCTAGGACAGGGCCAAGCACCGGGGAGCTGTTTTTT. Translation gives CASSPRTGPSTGELFF.